One and the same sample provided the 2 T cell receptor beta chains below, sequenced in a study of OX40 agonist ivuxolimab in advanced cancers. Data came from immunoSEQ multiplex PCR; TCRdb stores just in-frame clones and leaves some out. Found here are about 71,000 clones, just under 95% of them singletons; the top ten hold around 14%. Specimen: CD4+ or CD8+ T cells sorted from blood, collected in a trial of the OX40 agonist ivuxolimab. These receptors were obtained from an adult with an advanced solid tumor such as melanoma, head and neck, liver or kidney cancer.

V is TRBV9 and J is TRBJ1-3, with unresolved D. V dropped 0 bases and J dropped 0 bases, with 10 bases sitting between them. The CDR3 has 16 residues. Germline V gene data show CDR1 as SGDLS and CDR2 as YYNGEE. CDR3 DNA: TGTGCCAGCAGCGTAGAGATGGGATACTCTGGAAACACCATATATTTT. This encodes CASSVEMGYSGNTIYF.

The rearrangement joins TRBV7-6 to TRBJ2-7, with TRBD1 as a possible D gene (6 bases). The CDR3 runs to 14 residues. V gave up 3 bases and J gave up 2 bases, with 11 bases separating them. Looked up from germline, CDR1 is SGHVS and CDR2 is FNYEAQ. The CDR3 here is CASSLATGAYEQYF. CDR3 coding DNA: TGTGCCAGCAGCTTGGCGACAGGAGCCTACGAGCAGTACTTC.